This TCR beta chain came from a study of type 1 regulatory T cells. Study context: This in vitro CD4 product, T-allo10, is enriched for Tr1 cells and alloantigen-specific.

Findings and caveats of the study: Compared with non-Tr1 cells, Tr1 cells showed a narrower TCR repertoire.

TCRdb ran MiXCR on the reads and lists one entry per CDR3 protein. The sample lists tens of thousands of distinct CDR3 sequences, 12% seen once, with 8% to 10% in the top ten. With regard to this clonotype: The target antigen is unknown.

The specimen was cultured non-Tr1 T cells, either the whole culture or a sorted T cell fraction (not recorded which). This receptor was taken from a human donor in good health.

Here the CDR3 reads CASSREGQGAIGELFF. Written as DNA, the CDR3 is TGTGCCAGCAGCCGGGAAGGACAGGGGGCGATCGGGGAGCTGTTTTTT. The genes are TRBV14 and TRBJ2-2, with 11 bases aligning to TRBD1. The CDR3 has 16 amino acids. The V segment lost 4 bases and the J segment 7 bases; nucleotides outside the gene matches: 8. The germline gives CDR1 SGHDN, CDR2 FVKESK.